This record looks at one T cell receptor (beta chain) sequence and its context. Its antigen is not known. Sequencing used immunoSEQ multiplex PCR; TCRdb keeps in-frame clones, though not all of them. The sample yields approximately 42,000 clones, approximately 88% seen once. Germline V gives CDR1 MNHNS, CDR2 SASEGT. There are 13 residues in the CDR3. Trimming removed 3 bases at V and 8 bases at J, with 13 bases between. This entry comes from a study of T cell responses to AZD1222 COVID-19 vaccine. General study results and limits: Females outnumbered males among donors, who were mostly white British; clonal diversity was possibly underestimated. Spike-spanning, vaccine-associated CD4 TCRs were dominant at 160-218 and 743-854. AZD1222 recipients seropositive at baseline numbered only six or seven.

The TCR sequence derives from an adult who received the AZD1222 COVID-19 vaccine. The sequencing used peripheral blood, collected 28 days after the second AZD1222 dose. The genes are TRBV6-1 and TRBJ1-1; D may be TRBD1 (5 bases). CDR3 region: CASSETWGKEAFF. In DNA, the CDR3 is TGTGCCAGCAGTGAGACATGGGGGAAGGAAGCTTTCTTT.